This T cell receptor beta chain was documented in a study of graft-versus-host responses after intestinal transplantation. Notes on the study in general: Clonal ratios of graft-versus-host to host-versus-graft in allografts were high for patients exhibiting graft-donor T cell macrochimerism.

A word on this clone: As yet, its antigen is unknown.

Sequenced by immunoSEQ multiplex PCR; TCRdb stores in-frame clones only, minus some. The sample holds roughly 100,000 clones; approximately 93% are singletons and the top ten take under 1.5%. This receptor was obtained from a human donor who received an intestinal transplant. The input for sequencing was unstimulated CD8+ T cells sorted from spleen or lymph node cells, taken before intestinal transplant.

This CDR3 reads CASSVEGRETQYF. The CDR3 coding sequence is TGTGCCAGCAGCGTAGAGGGGAGAGAGACCCAGTACTTC. The chain couples TRBV9 to TRBJ2-5; D might be TRBD1 or TRBD2, each matching 5 bases. V gave up 0 bases and J gave up 4 bases, with 7 bases separating them. The V gene's germline CDR1 is SGDLS and CDR2 YYNGEE. There are 13 residues in the CDR3.